Listed below are T cell receptor beta chains from one sample, sequenced in a study of blood T cell repertoires in COVID-19. TCRdb's table, derived via immunoSEQ multiplex PCR, lists solely in-frame clones and lacks some. The sample consists of about 270,000 clones, approximately 90% of them appearing once. The specimen was PBMCs or T cells enriched from blood (not recorded which). The source of these receptors is a man between 35 and 55 years old who had been exposed to COVID-19. Each CDR3 is given with its conserved first and last residue. A D gene is named only where the DNA matches it firmly. Size is omitted from some rows. Given values are once, few, many or a class for expanded clones.

TRBJ1-5	TRBD1	TRBV28	NA	TGTGCCAGTTACAGGGGTAATCAGCCCCAGCATTTT	CASYRGNQPQHF
TRBJ2-1	NA	TRBV5-1	NA	TGCGCCAGCAGCTTGGATTCTCGCGGATCGAGCCACAATGAGCAGTTCTTC	CASSLDSRGSSHNEQFF
TRBJ1-1	NA	TRBV5-4	NA	TGTGCCAGCAGCTTGGTTCAGGCGAACACTGAAGCTTTCTTT	CASSLVQANTEAFF
TRBJ1-1	NA	TRBV19	NA	TGTGCCAGTAGACCAGGGTCGACTGAAGCTTTCTTT	CASRPGSTEAFF
TRBJ2-3	NA	TRBV28	once	TGTGCCAGCAGTCCAGGGGCAGATACGCAGTATTTT	CASSPGADTQYF
TRBJ1-1	NA	TRBV12-5	few	TGTGCTAGTGGTTTGTATACAGGTAGGGAAGCTTTCTTT	CASGLYTGREAFF
TRBJ1-5	TRBD1	TRBV6-5	NA	TGTGCCAGCATGGACAGGGTTGGGGCTCAGCCCCAGCATTTT	CASMDRVGAQPQHF
TRBJ2-1	NA	TRBV28	NA	TGTGCCAGCAGTTTATATCCGGGAGCTAACAACAATGAGCAGTTCTTC	CASSLYPGANNNEQFF
TRBJ2-3	TRBD2	TRBV11-3	NA	TGTGCCAGCAGCCCGCGGACTAGCGGCATCACAGATACGCAGTATTTT	CASSPRTSGITDTQYF
TRBJ1-1	NA	TRBV2	once	TGTGCCAGCAGTCCGGCGGGGGGGGACACTGAAGCTTTCTTT	CASSPAGGDTEAFF
TRBJ2-7	NA	TRBV12-3/TRBV12-4	NA	TGTGCCAGCAGTCCAGACAGCTACGAGCAGTACTTC	CASSPDSYEQYF
TRBJ1-2	NA	TRBV13	once	TGTGCCAGCAGGTCCTTTAGTGACCCTAGTAATGGCTACACCTTC	CASRSFSDPSNGYTF
TRBJ2-1	NA	TRBV7-9	NA	TGTGCCAGCACCAAACTAGTCGTCCCGTACAATGAGCAGTTCTTC	CASTKLVVPYNEQFF
TRBJ1-6	NA	TRBV7-2	NA	TGTGCCAGCAGCCCTCGGTTACTTCGGGGACTTTTAAATTCACCCCTCCACTTT	CASSPRLLRGLLNSPLHF
TRBJ2-3	TRBD2	TRBV9	once	TGTGCCAGCAGCGCCGAGCGGGAGGGCCTATATACGCAGTATTTT	CASSAEREGLYTQYF
TRBJ2-1	TRBD2	TRBV7-9	NA	TGTGCCAGCAGCTTCCCTAGCGGGAGGAATGAGCAGTTCTTC	CASSFPSGRNEQFF
TRBJ2-5	NA	TRBV7-6	once	TGTGCCAGCAGCTTAATAGGGGGGGAAGGAGAGACCCAGTACTTC	CASSLIGGEGETQYF
TRBJ1-4	NA	TRBV28	NA	TGTGCCAGCAGTTTACCCATTGCCGGTAATGAAAAACTGTTTTTT	CASSLPIAGNEKLFF
TRBJ2-7	NA	TRBV5-1	NA	TGCGCCAGCAGCTTGGCCGGAACAGGGCTCTACGAGCAGTACTTC	CASSLAGTGLYEQYF
TRBJ1-5	NA	TRBV2	NA	TGTGCCAGCAGTGACAGTTCAGGCAATCAGCCCCAGCATTTT	CASSDSSGNQPQHF
TRBJ2-7	NA	TRBV2	once	TGTGCCAGCAGGCCAGCAGGGGACTACGAGCAGTACTTC	CASRPAGDYEQYF
TRBJ2-1	TRBD2	TRBV10-3	NA	TGTGCCATCAGTGAGAGGACTAGCGGGAGTAAGAATGAGCAGTTCTTC	CAISERTSGSKNEQFF
TRBJ1-2	TRBD1	TRBV4-1	NA	TGCGCCAGCAGCCAATCGGGACAGGGGTATGCTGGCTACACCTTC	CASSQSGQGYAGYTF
TRBJ1-1	NA	TRBV27	NA	TGTGCCAGCAGACATACAGAGAACACTGAAGCTTTCTTT	CASRHTENTEAFF
TRBJ2-1	NA	TRBV6-1	NA	TGTGCCAGCAGTGAATTAAATCGGAATGAGCAGTTCTTC	CASSELNRNEQFF
TRBJ2-1	NA	TRBV5-4	NA	TGTGCCAGCAGCTTTGGAGGGGGCGTTAATGAGCAGTTCTTC	CASSFGGGVNEQFF
TRBJ2-5	NA	TRBV28	once	TGTGCCAGCAGTTTCGATGGACAGTACCAAGAGACCCAGTACTTC	CASSFDGQYQETQYF
TRBJ1-1	NA	TRBV12-3/TRBV12-4	NA	TGTGCCAGCAGTTTAACAGGTGCGACTGAAGCTTTCTTT	CASSLTGATEAFF
TRBJ2-1	NA	TRBV11-2	NA	TGTGCCAGCAGCATGAGAAGAGGAGACTCCTACAATGAGCAGTTCTTC	CASSMRRGDSYNEQFF
TRBJ2-1	NA	TRBV7-2	NA	TGTGCCAGCAGCTTAAGAGGGCTCGGCTCCTACAATGAGCAGTTCTTC	CASSLRGLGSYNEQFF
TRBJ2-1	TRBD1	TRBV7-8	few	TGTGCCAGCAGCCTTGGGACAGGTTGGGACAATGAGCAGTTCTTC	CASSLGTGWDNEQFF
TRBJ2-6	NA	TRBV30	NA	TGTGCCTGGAGTCAGGGAGCCAACGTCCTGACTTTC	CAWSQGANVLTF
TRBJ1-3	NA	TRBV11-2	NA	TGTGCCAGCAGAATTAGAGGAAACACCATATATTTT	CASRIRGNTIYF
TRBJ2-7	TRBD2	TRBV5-5	NA	TGTGCCAGCACCCCGTTTCGGGTGGGAGGGAGAAACGAGCAGTACTTC	CASTPFRVGGRNEQYF
TRBJ2-5	NA	TRBV7-2	NA	TGTGCCAGCAGCCCAAGGAAGGGGGTGGACCAGTACTTC	CASSPRKGVDQYF
TRBJ2-2	NA	TRBV2	NA	TGTGCCAGCAGTCATCCTTATTTCAGGGCGAACACCGGGGAGCTGTTTTTT	CASSHPYFRANTGELFF
TRBJ2-5	NA	TRBV2	NA	TGTGCCAGCAGACCCGGGAACCAACAAGAGACCCAGTACTTC	CASRPGNQQETQYF
TRBJ1-5	NA	TRBV23-1	NA	TGCGCCAGCAGTCAATCTACTGCTCAGCCCCAGCATTTT	CASSQSTAQPQHF
TRBJ2-7	NA	TRBV5-4	NA	TGTGCCAGCAGCCCGCCGGGGGACTACGAGCAGTACTTC	CASSPPGDYEQYF
TRBJ1-5	NA	TRBV21-1	NA	TGTGCCAGCAGCAATTTTGACCGGGACAGGGGGCTGAAGAGCAATCAGCCCCAGCATTTT	CASSNFDRDRGLKSNQPQHF
TRBJ2-7	NA	TRBV28	NA	TGTGCCAGCAGTTTTGGTGGAGGGGCCAACGAGCAGTACTTC	CASSFGGGANEQYF
TRBJ1-5	NA	TRBV18	NA	TGTGCCAGCTCCCCTGACTTGAAAAATCAGCCCCAGCATTTT	CASSPDLKNQPQHF
TRBJ1-5	NA	TRBV19	once	TGTGCCAGTAAACAACAGGGTGGCAATCAGCCCCAGCATTTT	CASKQQGGNQPQHF
TRBJ1-5	NA	TRBV7-3	NA	TGTGCCAGCAGCTTCGGTCCCAATCAGCCCCAGCATTTT	CASSFGPNQPQHF
TRBJ2-3	NA	TRBV19	NA	TGTGCCAGTAGTGTAAAGGACAGAACAAGAATAGATACGCAGTATTTT	CASSVKDRTRIDTQYF
TRBJ1-6	NA	TRBV3-1/TRBV3-2	NA	TGTGCCAGCAGCACTGGACTTGGGGGCAATTCACCCCTCCACTTT	CASSTGLGGNSPLHF
TRBJ1-1	NA	TRBV11-3	once	TGTGCCAGCAGCTCCTACATCTGGAGGGGAGGAGTGAACACTGAAGCTTTCTTT	CASSSYIWRGGVNTEAFF
TRBJ2-2	NA	TRBV5-1	NA	TGCGCCAGCAGCCCGGGCGGGGTGAACACCGGGGAGCTGTTTTTT	CASSPGGVNTGELFF
TRBJ2-2	TRBD2	TRBV5-4	NA	TGTGCCAGCAGCCTAGCGGGAGAGGTCACCGGGGAGCTGTTTTTT	CASSLAGEVTGELFF
TRBJ2-7	TRBD2	TRBV11-2	NA	TGTGCCAGCAGCCTCGGGACTAGCGGTTTCTACGAGCAGTACTTC	CASSLGTSGFYEQYF